These 28 T cell receptor beta chains were sequenced from one sample in a study of blood T cell repertoires in COVID-19. Produced via immunoSEQ multiplex PCR; TCRdb's table is partial and in-frame only. The table lists about 250,000 clones, roughly 91% of them singletons. The sequencing input was PBMCs or T cells enriched from blood (not recorded which). These receptors were obtained from a middle-aged man who had recovered from COVID-19.

CDR3 nucleotides: TGTGCCAGTAGTGGACGGACAGGGGGCGTAGAGACCCAGTACTTC. Translation gives CASSGRTGGVETQYF. The rearrangement uses TRBV19 and TRBJ2-5, with 11 bases aligning to TRBD1. This CDR3 comprises 15 residues. The V segment lost 5 bases and the J segment 4 bases; nucleotides outside the gene matches: 6. CDR1 LNHDA and CDR2 SQIVND come from the germline V gene (reference sequence).

The V and J genes are TRBV12-5 and TRBJ2-5, with D maybe TRBD2 (5 bases). CDR1 and CDR2 from the germline V gene are LGHNT and FRNRAP. The CDR3 totals 13 residues. V was trimmed by 2 bases and J by 7 bases, leaving 11 bases between them. CDR3 DNA sequence: TGTGCTAGTGGTTTGCCGGACCGGGGGACCCAGTACTTC. Translated: CASGLPDRGTQYF.

The chain carries TRBV6-5 and TRBJ1-2; D is perhaps TRBD1 (6 bases). This CDR3 contains 16 residues. CDR1 and CDR2 (germline): MNHEY, SVGAGI. The germline V and J ends were trimmed by 0 bases and 3 bases, with 14 bases remaining between them. CDR3 region: CASSYSFARGYYGYTF. CDR3 nucleotide sequence: TGTGCCAGCAGTTACTCTTTTGCAAGGGGGTACTATGGCTACACCTTC.

The chain joins TRBV9 to TRBJ1-1; D is uncertain. Trimming removed 0 bases at V and 4 bases at J, with 10 bases between. Per the germline V gene, CDR1 is SGDLS and CDR2 is YYNGEE. There are 14 residues in the CDR3. CDR3 loop: CASSVAVGSTEAFF. The CDR3 DNA reads TGTGCCAGCAGCGTAGCAGTAGGGAGCACTGAAGCTTTCTTT.

This clone has only one observation. The V call is TRBV27, the J call TRBJ1-5; 10 nucleotides line up with TRBD1. The junction had 1 base not matched to a gene; V was cut back by 4 bases and J by 4 bases. The CDR3 totals 14 residues. CDR1 MNHEY and CDR2 SMNVEV come from the germline V gene (reference sequence). CDR3 residues: CASSWTGGNQPQHF. The CDR3 nucleotides read TGTGCCAGCAGTTGGACAGGGGGTAATCAGCCCCAGCATTTT.

This clone was seen only a few times. The chain links TRBV28 to TRBJ1-6; no clear D. V gave up 6 bases and J gave up 9 bases, with 12 bases separating them. Germline lookup yields CDR1 MDHEN and CDR2 SYDVKM. CDR3 size: 13 residues. CDR3 sequence reads: CASRAFSGSPLHF. For the CDR3, the DNA is TGTGCCAGCAGGGCCTTTTCAGGTTCACCCCTCCACTTT. Filled out from reference TRBV28 and TRBJ1-6, the complete variable domain reads DVKVTQSSRYLVKRTGEKVFLECVQDMDHENMFWYRQDPGLGLRLIYFSYDVKMKEKGDIPEGYSVSREKKERFSLILESASTNQTSMYLCASRAFSGSPLHFGNGTRLTVT.

The rearrangement joins TRBV21-1 to TRBJ2-7; the D call of TRBD1 is as the table states it, not checked on the DNA. TRBV21-1 is annotated as a pseudogene. CDR3 size: 16 residues. Here the CDR3 DNA reads TGTGCCATTACAGGGGTTTCGGACAAAAGCTCCTACGAGCAGTACTTC. Its protein is CAITGVSDKSSYEQYF.

The chain employs TRBV7-9 and TRBJ1-4, with 7 bases fitting TRBD1. This CDR3 contains 17 residues. Germline CDR1 reads SEHNR; CDR2 reads FQNEAQ (reference sequence). V shed 5 bases and J 4 bases; nucleotides not matched to a gene: 13. As DNA, the CDR3 is TGTGCCAGCAGCCCGCAGACAGGGTCCGAGGGTAATGAAAAACTGTTTTTT. It encodes CASSPQTGSEGNEKLFF.

The J gene is TRBJ1-1, the V gene TRBV7-9; 7 bases fit TRBD1. CDR3 length equals 15 residues. Trimming cost V 8 bases and J 1 base; bases outside gene matches: 10. Germline-derived CDR1 and CDR2 are SEHNR and FQNEAQ (reference sequence). The CDR3 here is CASRPGQRTNTEAFF. The CDR3, as DNA: TGTGCCAGCCGACCGGGACAGCGGACGAACACTGAAGCTTTCTTT.

This sequence joins TRBV6-4 and TRBJ2-1; 11 positions match TRBD2. V was clipped by 4 bases and J by 3 bases; unmatched bases: 2. This CDR3 is built from 15 residues. Germline V gene data show CDR1 as MRHNA and CDR2 as SNTAGT. CDR3: CASSALAGGYNEQFF. The CDR3 region has the DNA TGTGCCAGCAGTGCCCTAGCGGGAGGCTACAATGAGCAGTTCTTC.

The J gene is TRBJ2-3, the V gene TRBV18; D remains unclear. Germline values: CDR1 KGHSH, CDR2 LQKENI. CDR3 length: 16 residues. V lost 1 base to trimming and J lost 1 base, with 12 bases between them. CDR3 amino acids: CASSPRVTHGTDTQYF. The CDR3 DNA reads TGTGCCAGCTCACCACGGGTGACACACGGCACAGATACGCAGTATTTT.

The chain links TRBV28 to TRBJ2-1, with no clear D. Germline V gives CDR1 MDHEN, CDR2 SYDVKM. CDR3 length: 13 amino acids. Trimming removed 2 bases at V and 6 bases at J, with 8 bases between. In DNA, the CDR3 is TGTGCCAGCAGTTTAAGACTGGGCAATGAGCAGTTCTTC. Encoded protein: CASSLRLGNEQFF.

The chain joins TRBV9 to TRBJ2-7, with TRBD1 matching over 7 bases. With V trimmed by 3 bases and J by 4 bases, 7 bases remained unmatched. The CDR3 sequence is 14 residues long. From germline, CDR1 is SGDLS and CDR2 YYNGEE. CDR3: CASSAGTAFYEQYF. The CDR3 DNA sequence: TGTGCCAGCAGCGCCGGGACAGCCTTTTACGAGCAGTACTTC.

This clone was counted between two and nine times. V is TRBV19 and J is TRBJ2-3; 11 bases are a match to TRBD1. After removal of 4 bases from V and 5 bases from J, the junction contained 8 bases not matched to a gene. Germline V CDR1 and CDR2: LNHDA, SQIVND (reference sequence). This CDR3 has 16 amino acids. CDR3 DNA: TGTGCCAGTAGTACGAGGACAGGGGGCACAGGAGATACGCAGTATTTT. Protein sequence: CASSTRTGGTGDTQYF.

This chain connects TRBV19 to TRBJ2-1, with D possibly TRBD2 on 5 matching bases. Trimming took 2 bases from V and 4 from J, leaving 12 bases between them. CDR1 LNHDA and CDR2 SQIVND come from the germline V gene (reference sequence). CDR3 size: 15 residues. CDR3: CASSILDSGYNEQFF. CDR3 in DNA: TGTGCCAGTAGTATACTGGACTCGGGATACAATGAGCAGTTCTTC.

The chain combines TRBV10-3 with TRBJ2-7, with 9 bases identical to TRBD2. The germline V gene has CDR1 ENHRY and CDR2 SYGVKD. With V trimmed by 5 bases and J by 3 bases, 14 bases remained unmatched. This CDR3 contains 17 residues. The CDR3 sequence is CAISMRLAGVSHYEQYF. The CDR3 DNA reads TGTGCCATCAGTATGCGCTTAGCGGGGGTGAGCCACTACGAGCAGTACTTC.

The chain joins TRBV11-3 to TRBJ1-2; D not certain. CDR3 length: 12 residues. Germline CDR1 reads SGHNT; CDR2 reads YENEEA. The V end was cut by 5 bases, the J end by 6 bases, with 10 bases between. The DNA for the CDR3 is TGTGCCAGCAGCCAGACACAGAATGGCTACACCTTC. Its protein product is CASSQTQNGYTF.

The V gene is TRBV7-2, the J gene TRBJ1-2; 7 bases match TRBD1. CDR1 and CDR2 from the germline V gene are SGHTA and FQGNSA. The V gene end was trimmed by 5 bases and the J gene end by 6 bases; junction bases not matched to a gene: 9. The CDR3 is 14 amino acids. Written as DNA, the CDR3 is TGTGCCAGCAGCCCTCTCGACAGGGTCGATGGCTACACCTTC. Its translation: CASSPLDRVDGYTF.

The sample holds one count of this clone. One end of the junction fails to match germline, which may point to a read error. For the CDR3, the DNA is TGTGCCAGCAGTTTTACTGCGGACAGGGTTCGTTTC. Protein: CASSFTADRVRF. This chain uses TRBV28 with TRBJ2-7, with TRBD1 identical over 8 bases. Germline V gene data show CDR1 as MDHEN and CDR2 as SYDVKM. The CDR3 totals 12 residues.

Notes on this clone: At one of its ends the junction is not consistent with the germline gene, which may arise from a read error. The rearrangement joins TRBV30 to TRBJ2-7, with 8 bases aligning to TRBD1. The CDR3 length is 15 residues. The germline gives CDR1 GTSNPN, CDR2 SVGIG (reference sequence). CDR3 protein: CAWSVFDRGSSEQYF. In DNA, the CDR3 is TGTGCCTGGAGTGTCTTTGACAGGGGTTCCTCCGAGCAGTACTTC.

This chain uses TRBV27 with TRBJ1-1, with a tentative D call TRBD1 (5 bases). V was shortened by 5 bases and J by 0 bases, with 22 bases between the two germline ends. CDR1 is MNHEY, CDR2 SMNVEV, per germline (reference sequence). This CDR3 region has 18 residues. The DNA of the CDR3 is TGTGCCAGCAGTAGGGGCCGCGTGGGGCAGAGAATGAACACTGAAGCTTTCTTT. It yields the protein CASSRGRVGQRMNTEAFF.

This rearrangement joins TRBV29-1 to TRBJ1-2; perhaps TRBD1 as D (6 bases). The germline gives CDR1 SQVTM, CDR2 ANQGSEA. V was clipped by 4 bases and J by 2 bases, with 11 bases between them. This CDR3 comprises 13 residues. CDR3 residues: CSVGSGDNYGYTF. CDR3 bases: TGCAGCGTTGGCTCAGGGGACAACTATGGCTACACCTTC.

The chain links TRBV24-1 to TRBJ2-5, with 8 bases matching TRBD2. After removal of 0 bases from V and 7 bases from J, the junction contained 21 bases not matched to a gene. Germline V gives CDR1 KGHDR, CDR2 SFDVKD. The CDR3 loop spans 20 amino acids. The CDR3 DNA is TGTGCCACCAGTGATTTGCCCAAAATGAGACCGGGGACTAGGGTGGTGACCCAGTACTTC. Translated, it gives CATSDLPKMRPGTRVVTQYF.

The chain employs TRBV19 and TRBJ2-5, with D perhaps TRBD2 (6 bases). The germline gives CDR1 LNHDA, CDR2 SQIVND (reference sequence). The CDR3 covers 13 residues. V lost 9 bases, J lost 4 bases, and 15 bases lay in between. This chain's CDR3 is CASSAGPLETQYF. CDR3 nucleotide sequence: TGTGCCAGCTCCGCGGGGCCCTTAGAGACCCAGTACTTC.

This chain joins TRBV6-1 and TRBJ1-5; maybe TRBD1 (6 bases). CDR3 length: 14 amino acids. The V end was cut by 3 bases, the J end by 6 bases, with 12 bases between. CDR1 and CDR2 (germline): MNHNS, SASEGT. The DNA for the CDR3 is TGTGCCAGCAGTGACAGGGGTCGAAGTCAGCCCCAGCATTTT. It yields the protein CASSDRGRSQPQHF.

The chain recombines TRBV28 with TRBJ2-5, with 7 bases lining up with TRBD2. J was trimmed by 5 bases and V by 9 bases; bases with no gene match: 18. The CDR3 is 16 amino acids. From germline, CDR1 is MDHEN and CDR2 SYDVKM. The CDR3 is CASWVLCRRREETQYF. For the CDR3, the DNA is TGTGCCAGTTGGGTCCTCTGTCGGCGGCGGGAGGAGACCCAGTACTTC.

The J gene is TRBJ2-7, the V gene TRBV18; 10 bases are shared with TRBD2. Germline lookup yields CDR1 KGHSH and CDR2 LQKENI. CDR3 length equals 16 residues. V trimming: 2 bases; J trimming: 6 bases; junction bases outside the gene matches: 10. Here the CDR3 reads CASSPATSGRATEQYF. The DNA of the CDR3 is TGTGCCAGCTCACCAGCAACCAGCGGGAGGGCCACCGAGCAGTACTTC.

The gene calls are TRBV18 and TRBJ1-2, with 10 bases fitting TRBD1. J gave up 4 bases and V 3 bases, and 5 bases lay outside the gene matches. Per germline, CDR1 KGHSH and CDR2 LQKENI. The CDR3 has 15 amino acids. CDR3 nucleotides: TGTGCCAGCTCACCGGCGACAGGGGGCCGCTATGGCTACACCTTC. Its protein product is CASSPATGGRYGYTF.